The T cell receptor beta chain under discussion was sequenced for a study of blood T cells in healthy people across ages. This CDR3 contains 17 residues. The V gene end was trimmed by 6 bases and the J gene end by 1 base; junction bases not matched to a gene: 13. The V gene's germline CDR1 is DFQATT and CDR2 SNEGSKA (reference sequence). Each donor gave approximately 9.7 milliliters of peripheral blood. Together with a sample-barcoded 5' primer, a J-beta primer mix was included in a second PCR lasting roughly 7 to 11 cycles. TCRdb re-derived calls from the 5' RACE reads in MiXCR, one entry per CDR3 protein. This table holds under 1,100,000 distinct CDR3 sequences, roughly 24% found once. The data also belong to a second study, concerning T cells of mothers and their children. According to that study: Each mother yielded more than 9 million TCR beta CDR3 reads. Each child yielded a few million reads. Related mother-child pairs shared marginally more repertoire than unrelated pairs, though not significantly.

Sequencing was done on a sample of blood. The chain couples TRBV20-1 to TRBJ2-3, with 10 bases identical to TRBD2. The receptor's source is a girl aged 2-10 years in good health. The CDR3 nucleotides are TGCAGTGCCGATAAGCGGGGGGGCCGAGGCGGCACAGATACGCAGTATTTT. As protein: CSADKRGGRGGTDTQYF.